This entry lists 2 T cell receptor beta chains sequenced from one sample in a study of T cell clonality in common variable immunodeficiency. Study-level results: Fewer deletions and N-nucleotide insertions were reportedly seen in common variable immunodeficiency TCR beta sequences.

These receptors' targets are unknown. The repertoire was sequenced with immunoSEQ multiplex PCR; TCRdb's copy has only in-frame clones and lacks some. The sample includes fewer than 25,000 clones, none of them occurring once. The specimen sequenced was peripheral blood mononuclear cells. The receptors stem from a human donor with common variable immunodeficiency.

As concerns this clone: The read terminates 3 residues before the CDR3 end, so the remaining end is supplied by the germline J gene. The chain has TRBV6-7 and TRBJ1-2, with 7 bases aligning to TRBD1. TRBV6-7 is filed as an ORF, its function uncertain. The CDR3 is 16 residues long. The sequenced CDR3 bases are TGTGCCAGCAGTTACTCGAGTTTTATAACAGGGGATCTT. Residues: CASSYSSFITGDL. The full CDR3 sequence reads CASSYSSFITGDLYTF.

There are a few counts of this clone. The read terminates 3 residues ahead of where the CDR3 ends, so the germline J gene completes it. The V call is TRBV19, the J call TRBJ2-3, with D unclear. From germline, CDR1 is LNHDA and CDR2 SQIVND (reference sequence). The CDR3 extends over 15 amino acids. The V and J ends lost 5 bases and 2 bases respectively, with 14 bases between them. CDR3 region: CASSPLNSPTDTQYF. The CDR3 DNA, read in part, is TGTGCCAGTAGTCCCCTCAACTCCCCCACAGATACG. Using reference TRBV19 and TRBJ2-3 for the parts outside the CDR3, the full variable domain is DGGITQSPKYLFRKEGQNVTLSCEQNLNHDAMYWYRQDPGQGLRLIYYSQIVNDFQKGDIAEGYSVSREKKESFPLTVTSAQKNPTAFYLCASSPLNSPTDTQYFGPGTRLTVL.